This T cell receptor (beta chain) was captured by sequencing in a study of T cells after yellow fever vaccination (dated by TCRdb to the late 2010s). About the full investigation: The SMART-Seq v4 Ultra Low Input RNA kit was used to prepare libraries from fractions with low cell numbers. Two healthy male donors, one aged 18 to 30 and one aged 30 to 40 years, were included in the cohort. Blood was collected at multiple timepoints before and after primary and secondary immunization, and bulk PBMC replicates and cell subsets were isolated. To follow T-cell clones before and after primary and booster YFV17D yellow fever vaccination, bulk TCR alpha and beta repertoires were sequenced over time.

Here is what the overall study found, with its caveats: The secondary T-cell response was found to be weaker but faster than the primary response, with a peak reached on day 5 rather than on day 15. Because abundant contaminating clonotypes from the bulk population could be contained in FACS-sorted repertoires, computational filtering was required. A small fraction of clonotypes appeared in both the CD4 and CD8 compartments, likely as a result of convergent recombination. Because the study included only a couple of donors, the extent to which the findings can be generalized is limited. After the booster, most clones that had expanded after primary vaccination were detected again (about 97% of CD4 and roughly 86% of CD8), suggesting broad maintenance of memory.

This clonotype occurred many times. The clone's antigen remains unknown. No much larger clonotype is one base removed from it; base qualities were not supplied. Synthesis of TCR cDNA relied on 5'RACE template switching, a step that introduced a universal primer site along with unique molecular identifiers. cDNA synthesis was primed from both the TCR alpha and TCR beta constant segments. Two PCR steps were used to amplify libraries, with sample barcodes and sequencing adapters being added in the second step. Sequencing of libraries was performed on Illumina HiSeq 2500 (2x100 bp) or NovaSeq (2x150 bp). The paper's data handling went like this. Reads were demultiplexed and collapsed into UMI consensus sequences with MIGEC, and V(D)J alignment was performed with MiXCR. Vaccine-responding clonotypes were identified with edgeR using replicate PBMC samples, with FDR below 0.01 and a log2 fold change above 5 up to day 15 being required. Each bulk clonotype was labeled CD4 or CD8 based on which sequenced repertoire, CD4 or CD8, contained the clonotype at higher abundance. Using fastp trimming at Q25 and MiXCR clonotype assembly, TCRdb reanalyzed the public sequencing data and kept in-frame beta chains. Entries that share a CDR3 protein sequence are merged under the most common genes and DNA. What appears here as the V and J calls and clone size reflects TCRdb's work, not the paper's. In all, the sample holds hundreds of thousands of distinct CDR3 sequences, and roughly 14% of those were seen once. The biggest ten clones account for around an eighth of the sample.

The treatment or condition label, as the study defines it: live attenuated yellow fever vaccine strain. At each blood-draw timepoint, two biological replicates of bulk PBMCs were obtained. PBMCs were isolated from peripheral blood using a standard Ficoll-Paque protocol. TriZol was used to extract RNA from bulk PBMCs, from CD4 and CD8 fractions, and from dextramer-positive and dextramer-negative fractions. V has 0 bases trimmed and J has 0 bases trimmed; junction bases matching no gene number 6. Reading the germline V gene gives CDR1 SGHTA and CDR2 FQGNSA. The CDR3 contains 18 residues, cysteine and phenylalanine counted. Just the 54-base CDR3 DNA is kept, in frame starting at base 1.

Recombination linked TRBV7-2 to TRBJ2-4; 9 central bases correspond to TRBD2. The material sequenced was PBMCs, taken on the day of the yellow fever booster vaccination. The sequence was collected from a man between 25 and 39 years old who received the YFV17D yellow fever vaccine. The sequence in DNA is TGTGCCAGCAGCTTAGCTTCTAGCGGGGCCCGAGCCAAAAACATTCAGTACTTC. It specifies CASSLASSGARAKNIQYF.